This entry lists 2 T cell receptor beta chains sequenced from one sample in a study of blood T cell repertoires in COVID-19. Assay used: immunoSEQ multiplex PCR; TCRdb lists only in-frame clones, some missing. Of almost 100,000 clones detected, about nine tenths appear once; the ten largest clones hold approximately 10%. Sequencing was done on a sample of peripheral blood. These receptors all stem from a man aged 45-65 years with acute or convalescent COVID-19.

This clone was detected once. The chain combines TRBV7-9 with TRBJ2-7; no clear D. From germline, CDR1 is SEHNR and CDR2 FQNEAQ (reference sequence). V gave up 1 base and J gave up 2 bases, with 9 bases separating them. The CDR3 runs to 14 residues. Written as DNA, the CDR3 is TGTGCCAGCAGCTTAGGGCAGTCCACCTACGAGCAGTACTTC. It encodes CASSLGQSTYEQYF.

The chain links TRBV11-2 to TRBJ2-1; no definite D call. V lost 5 bases and J lost 2, with 13 bases in between. CDR3 length equals 15 residues. Germline V gives CDR1 SGHAT, CDR2 FQNNGV. The CDR3 bases are TGTGCCAGCAGCCTGATCGCGGCTGCCTACAATGAGCAGTTCTTC. Translated, it gives CASSLIAAAYNEQFF.